The clone carrying this TCR beta chain was found many times. Its antigen is currently unknown. The data derive from a study of T-cell reconstitution after alpha-beta-depleted transplantation in children. Notes on the study in general: Reportedly, only several hundred clones from non-depleted graft cells drove alpha-beta T-cell counts at about two months. At day 60, the high TCRbeta diversity found in some patients originated from recipient T cells and thymic progenitors that had survived. A year had passed since transplant, and T-cell counts and diversity by then came mostly from newly produced T cells.

This CDR3 is 18 amino acids long. Trimming cost V 0 bases and J 5 bases, with 25 bases left between them. The germline gives CDR1 DFQATT, CDR2 SNEGSKA (reference sequence). Researchers prepared the TCRbeta library using unique molecular identifiers, the study reports. TCRdb reprocessed the PCR reads with MiXCR, giving one entry per CDR3 protein. The repertoire consists of about 280,000 distinct CDR3 sequences, with more than 9% occurring once and the leading ten covering about a quarter. The sequence was collected from a male patient between 2 and 15 years old who had a stem cell transplant for chronic granulomatous disease, so the T cells may come from the graft donor. The chain links TRBV20-1 to TRBJ2-5, with D tentatively TRBD2 (5 bases). This sample comprised peripheral blood, obtained 180 days after TCRalphabeta/CD19-depleted stem cell transplant. The CDR3 bases are TGCAGTGCTAGAGATTATCTCCCTCTAGGGAAGCGAGGGGAGACCCAGTACTTC. Its translation: CSARDYLPLGKRGETQYF.